This T cell receptor beta chain came from a study of OX40 agonist ivuxolimab in advanced cancers. CDR1 is SGHRS and CDR2 is YFSETQ in the germline V gene. V was trimmed by 7 bases and J by 2 bases, leaving 12 bases between them. The CDR3 runs 13 residues. Notes on the study in general: Some nonresponders also had low normalized T-cell clonal expansion. CD8+ T cells were the subset that, on average, had more expanded clones than CD4+.

Patients who had autoimmune disease history or got systemic immunosuppression were left out. Measured with immunoSEQ multiplex PCR; TCRdb has only the in-frame clones, and not every one. The data show about 62,000 clones, with more than 65% seen just once and 5.5% held by the top ten. With respect to this clone: The antigen is not known.

The rearrangement joins TRBV5-1 to TRBJ2-5; D possibly uses TRBD1 or TRBD2 (5 bases each). The sequencing here drew on CD4+ or CD8+ T cells sorted from blood, taken in a trial of the OX40 agonist ivuxolimab. This receptor was obtained from an adult with an advanced solid tumor such as melanoma, head and neck, liver or kidney cancer. The CDR3: CASARAGQETQYF. The CDR3 DNA reads TGCGCCAGCGCGCGGGCAGGGCAAGAGACCCAGTACTTC.